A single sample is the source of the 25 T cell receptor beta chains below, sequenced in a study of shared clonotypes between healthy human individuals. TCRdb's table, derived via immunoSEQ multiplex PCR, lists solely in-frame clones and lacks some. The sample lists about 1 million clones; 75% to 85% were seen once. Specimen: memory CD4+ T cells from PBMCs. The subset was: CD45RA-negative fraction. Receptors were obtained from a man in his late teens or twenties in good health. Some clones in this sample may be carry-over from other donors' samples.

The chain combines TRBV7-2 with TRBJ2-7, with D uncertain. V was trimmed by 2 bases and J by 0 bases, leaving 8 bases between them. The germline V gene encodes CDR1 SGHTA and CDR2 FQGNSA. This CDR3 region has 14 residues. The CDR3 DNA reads TGTGCCAGCAGCTTATCGTGGGACTCCTACGAGCAGTACTTC. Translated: CASSLSWDSYEQYF.

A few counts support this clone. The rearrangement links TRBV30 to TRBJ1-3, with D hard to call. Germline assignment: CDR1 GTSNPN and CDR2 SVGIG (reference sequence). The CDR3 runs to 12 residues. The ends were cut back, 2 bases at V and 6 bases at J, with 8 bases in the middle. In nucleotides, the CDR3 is TGTGCCTGGAGTTATCAGCTAAACACCATATATTTT. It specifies CAWSYQLNTIYF.

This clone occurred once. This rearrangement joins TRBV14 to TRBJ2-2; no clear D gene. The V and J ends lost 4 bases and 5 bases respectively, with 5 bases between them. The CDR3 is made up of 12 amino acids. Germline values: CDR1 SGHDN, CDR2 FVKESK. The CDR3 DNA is TGTGCCAGCAGCCTAGGGACCGGGGAGCTGTTTTTT. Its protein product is CASSLGTGELFF.

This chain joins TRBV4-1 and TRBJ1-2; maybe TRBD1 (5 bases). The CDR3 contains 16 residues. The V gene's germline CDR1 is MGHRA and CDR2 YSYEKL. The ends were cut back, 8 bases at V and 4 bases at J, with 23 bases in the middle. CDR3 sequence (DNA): TGCGCCAGCCAGGTGGACAAATTCGCGAGGGGCTATGGCTACACCTTC. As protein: CASQVDKFARGYGYTF.

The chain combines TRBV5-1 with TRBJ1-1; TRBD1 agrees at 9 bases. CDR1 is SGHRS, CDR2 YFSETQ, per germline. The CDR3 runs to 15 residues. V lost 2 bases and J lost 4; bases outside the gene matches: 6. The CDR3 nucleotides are TGCGCCAGCAGCTTTGGGCTGACAGGGGGCACTGAAGCTTTCTTT. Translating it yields CASSFGLTGGTEAFF.

Here the CDR3 reads CASSETSGAYNEQFF. The CDR3, as DNA: TGCGCCAGCAGCGAAACTAGCGGGGCTTACAATGAGCAGTTCTTC. This chain links TRBV5-1 with TRBJ2-1, with 10 bases aligning to TRBD2. This CDR3 contains 15 residues. Trimming removed 4 bases from V and 4 bases from J; junction bases left unmatched: 5. Germline assignment: CDR1 SGHRS and CDR2 YFSETQ.

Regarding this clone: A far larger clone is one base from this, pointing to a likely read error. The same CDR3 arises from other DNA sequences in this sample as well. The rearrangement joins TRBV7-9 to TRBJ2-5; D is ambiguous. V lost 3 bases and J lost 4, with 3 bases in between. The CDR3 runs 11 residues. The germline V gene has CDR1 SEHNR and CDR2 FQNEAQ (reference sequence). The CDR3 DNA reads TGTGCCAGCAGCTTGGCAGAGACCCAGTACTTC. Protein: CASSLAETQYF.

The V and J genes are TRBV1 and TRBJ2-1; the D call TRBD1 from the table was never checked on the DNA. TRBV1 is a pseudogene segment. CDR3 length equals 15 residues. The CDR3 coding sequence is TGCACCAGCAGCCAAAACGGTTTGGGCCACAATGAGCAGTTCTTC. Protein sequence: CTSSQNGLGHNEQFF.

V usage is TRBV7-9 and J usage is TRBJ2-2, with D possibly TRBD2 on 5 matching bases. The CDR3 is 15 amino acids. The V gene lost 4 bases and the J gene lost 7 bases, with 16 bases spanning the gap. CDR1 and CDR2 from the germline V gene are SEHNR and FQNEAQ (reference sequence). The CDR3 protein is CASSSSDTRGGELFF. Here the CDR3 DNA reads TGTGCCAGCAGCTCATCCGACACCCGGGGCGGGGAGCTGTTTTTT. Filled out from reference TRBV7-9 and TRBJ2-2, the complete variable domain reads DTGVSQNPRHKITKRGQNVTFRCDPISEHNRLYWYRQTLGQGPEFLTYFQNEAQLEKSRLLSDRFSAERPKGSFSTLEIQRTEQGDSAMYLCASSSSDTRGGELFFGEGSRLTVL.

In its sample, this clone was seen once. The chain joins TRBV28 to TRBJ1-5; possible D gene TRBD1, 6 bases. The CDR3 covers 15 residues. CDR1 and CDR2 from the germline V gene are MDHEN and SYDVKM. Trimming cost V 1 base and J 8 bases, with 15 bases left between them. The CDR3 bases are TGTGCCAGCAGTTTATTTCTCAGGGGCCAGGAGCCCCAGCATTTT. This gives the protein CASSLFLRGQEPQHF.

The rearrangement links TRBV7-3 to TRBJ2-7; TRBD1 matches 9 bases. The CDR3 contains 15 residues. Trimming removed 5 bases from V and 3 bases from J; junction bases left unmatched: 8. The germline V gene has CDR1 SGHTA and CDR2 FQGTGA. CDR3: CASSENPGQGYEQYF. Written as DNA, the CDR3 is TGTGCCAGCAGCGAAAACCCGGGACAGGGCTACGAGCAGTACTTC.

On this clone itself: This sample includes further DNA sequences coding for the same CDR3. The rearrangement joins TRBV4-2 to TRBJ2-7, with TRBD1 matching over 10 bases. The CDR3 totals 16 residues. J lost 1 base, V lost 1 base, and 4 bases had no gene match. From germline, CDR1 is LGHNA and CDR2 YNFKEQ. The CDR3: CASSQGPGQGSYEQYF. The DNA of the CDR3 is TGTGCCAGCAGCCAAGGCCCGGGACAGGGGTCCTACGAGCAGTACTTC.

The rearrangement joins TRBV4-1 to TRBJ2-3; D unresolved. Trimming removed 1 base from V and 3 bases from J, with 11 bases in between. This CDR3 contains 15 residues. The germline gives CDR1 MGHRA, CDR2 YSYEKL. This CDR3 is CASSQAPTGTDTQYF. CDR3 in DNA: TGCGCCAGCAGCCAAGCCCCTACTGGGACAGATACGCAGTATTTT.

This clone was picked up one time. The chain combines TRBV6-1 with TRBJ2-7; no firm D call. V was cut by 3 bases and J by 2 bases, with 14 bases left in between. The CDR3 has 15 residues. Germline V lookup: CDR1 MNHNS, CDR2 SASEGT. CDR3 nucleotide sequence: TGTGCCAGCAGTGACGAGGTCACCATCCCCTACGAGCAGTACTTC. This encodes CASSDEVTIPYEQYF.

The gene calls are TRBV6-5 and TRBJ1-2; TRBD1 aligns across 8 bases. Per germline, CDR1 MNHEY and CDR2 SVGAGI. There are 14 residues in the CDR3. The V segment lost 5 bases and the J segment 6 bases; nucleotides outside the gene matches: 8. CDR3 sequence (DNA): TGTGCCAGCAGTAAGGCAGGGGGCCGGGATGGCTACACCTTC. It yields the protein CASSKAGGRDGYTF.

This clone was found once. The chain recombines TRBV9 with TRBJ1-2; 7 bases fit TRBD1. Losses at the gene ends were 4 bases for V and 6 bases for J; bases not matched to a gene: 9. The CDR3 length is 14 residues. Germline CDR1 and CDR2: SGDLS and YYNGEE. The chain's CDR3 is CASSHPDRVHGYTF. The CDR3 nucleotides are TGTGCCAGCAGCCATCCCGACAGGGTACATGGCTACACCTTC.

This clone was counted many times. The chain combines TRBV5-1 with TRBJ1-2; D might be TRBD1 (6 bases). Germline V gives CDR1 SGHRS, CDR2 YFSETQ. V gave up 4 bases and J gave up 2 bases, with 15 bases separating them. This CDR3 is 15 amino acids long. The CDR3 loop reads CASSLGHAVNYGYTF. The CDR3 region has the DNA TGCGCCAGCAGCCTGGGACACGCCGTAAACTATGGCTACACCTTC.

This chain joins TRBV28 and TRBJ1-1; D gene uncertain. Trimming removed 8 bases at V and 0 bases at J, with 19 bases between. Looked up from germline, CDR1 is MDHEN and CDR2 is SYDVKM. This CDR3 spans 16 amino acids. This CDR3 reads CASGPLGRKMNTEAFF. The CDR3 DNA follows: TGTGCCAGCGGACCCCTGGGAAGGAAAATGAACACTGAAGCTTTCTTT. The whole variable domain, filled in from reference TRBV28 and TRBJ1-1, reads DVKVTQSSRYLVKRTGEKVFLECVQDMDHENMFWYRQDPGLGLRLIYFSYDVKMKEKGDIPEGYSVSREKKERFSLILESASTNQTSMYLCASGPLGRKMNTEAFFGQGTRLTVV.

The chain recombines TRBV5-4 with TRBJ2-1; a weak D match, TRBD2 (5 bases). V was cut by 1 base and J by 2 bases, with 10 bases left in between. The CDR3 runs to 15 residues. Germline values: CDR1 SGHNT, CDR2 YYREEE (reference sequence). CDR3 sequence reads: CASSLSPGTYNEQFF. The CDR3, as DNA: TGTGCCAGCAGCTTGTCCCCCGGGACCTACAATGAGCAGTTCTTC.

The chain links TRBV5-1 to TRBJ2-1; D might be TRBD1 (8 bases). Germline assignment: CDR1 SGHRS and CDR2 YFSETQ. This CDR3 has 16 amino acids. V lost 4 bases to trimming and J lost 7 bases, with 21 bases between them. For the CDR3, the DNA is TGCGCCAGCAGCCCGGGGGGACAGGTGTTTCAGAATGAGCAGTTCTTC. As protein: CASSPGGQVFQNEQFF.

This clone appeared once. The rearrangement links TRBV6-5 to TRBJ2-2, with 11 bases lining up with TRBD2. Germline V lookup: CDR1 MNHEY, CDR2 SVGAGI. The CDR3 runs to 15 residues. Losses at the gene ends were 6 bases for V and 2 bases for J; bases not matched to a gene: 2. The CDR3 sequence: CASSRLAGNTGELFF. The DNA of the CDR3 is TGTGCCAGCAGCAGACTAGCGGGAAACACCGGGGAGCTGTTTTTT.

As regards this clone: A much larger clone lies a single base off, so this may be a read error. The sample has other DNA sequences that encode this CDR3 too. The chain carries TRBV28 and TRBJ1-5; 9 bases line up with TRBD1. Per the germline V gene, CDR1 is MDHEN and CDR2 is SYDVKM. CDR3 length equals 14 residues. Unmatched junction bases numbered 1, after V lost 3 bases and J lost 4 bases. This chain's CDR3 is CASSFGTGNQPQHF. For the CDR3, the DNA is TGTGCCAGCAGTTTCGGGACAGGGAATCAGCCCCAGCATTTT.

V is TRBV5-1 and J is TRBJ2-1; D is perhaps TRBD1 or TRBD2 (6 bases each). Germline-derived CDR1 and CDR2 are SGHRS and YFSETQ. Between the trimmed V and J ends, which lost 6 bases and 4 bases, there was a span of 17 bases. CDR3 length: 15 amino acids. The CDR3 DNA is TGCGCCAGCACTCTAGGGGGGAGTGCTTACAATGAGCAGTTCTTC. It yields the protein CASTLGGSAYNEQFF.

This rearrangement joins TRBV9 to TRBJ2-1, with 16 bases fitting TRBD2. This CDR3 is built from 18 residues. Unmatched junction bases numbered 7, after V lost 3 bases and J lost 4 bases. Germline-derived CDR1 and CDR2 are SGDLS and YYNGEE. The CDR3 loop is CASSASGLAGGPYNEQFF. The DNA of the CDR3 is TGTGCCAGCAGCGCCTCGGGACTAGCGGGAGGGCCTTACAATGAGCAGTTCTTC. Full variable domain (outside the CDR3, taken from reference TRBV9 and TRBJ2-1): DSGVTQTPKHLITATGQRVTLRCSPRSGDLSVYWYQQSLDQGLQFLIQYYNGEERAKGNILERFSAQQFPDLHSELNLSSLELGDSALYFCASSASGLAGGPYNEQFFGPGTRLTVL.

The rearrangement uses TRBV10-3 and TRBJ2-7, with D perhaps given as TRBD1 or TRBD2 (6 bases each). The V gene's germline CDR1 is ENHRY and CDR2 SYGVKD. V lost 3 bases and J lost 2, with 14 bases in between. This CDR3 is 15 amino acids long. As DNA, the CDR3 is TGTGCCATCAGTGAAGTCGGGGGCCGTACCTACGAGCAGTACTTC. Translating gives CAISEVGGRTYEQYF.